This T cell receptor beta chain is from a study of T-cell reconstitution after alpha-beta-depleted transplantation in children. Unique molecular identifiers were incorporated during preparation of the TCRbeta library. TCRdb recomputed calls from the PCR reads with MiXCR, one row per CDR3 protein. The table shows approximately 520,000 distinct CDR3 sequences, with less than 35% occurring only once. The source of this sequence is a human donor who donated a stem cell graft to a child with aplastic anemia. Material: PBMCs from the stem cell graft donor, obtained from the stem cell graft.

Here the CDR3 reads CASSKNNHWSDEQFF. In nucleotides, the CDR3 is TGTGCCAGCAGTAAAAATAATCATTGGTCCGACGAGCAGTTCTTC. This sequence joins TRBV6-1 and TRBJ2-1; D uncertain. The V and J ends lost 5 bases and 10 bases respectively, with 21 bases between them. Looked up from germline, CDR1 is MNHNS and CDR2 is SASEGT. The CDR3 is made up of 15 amino acids.